This T cell receptor beta chain was retrieved from a study of naive and memory T cell subsets. This clonotype appeared a few times. Antigen unknown. Trimming cost V 0 bases and J 1 base, with 6 bases left between them. This CDR3 is 13 amino acids long. The germline V gene encodes CDR1 DFQATT and CDR2 SNEGSKA (reference sequence). An equimolar mix of two oligonucleotides served as the beta constant-region primer for TRBC1 and TRBC2. Nested alpha and beta constant-region primers with the SP2 primer drove four PCR rounds on ligated cDNA. An oligonucleotide with the SP2 primer and a 12-nucleotide UMI was ligated to the cDNA 3' end. TCRdb re-called the UMI-ligation and nested PCR reads with MiXCR, one entry per CDR3 protein. Among under 150,000 distinct CDR3 sequences, 15% to 20% were seen once, and the ten largest hold approximately 0.63%. General study points: Activation and differentiation may alter RNA-based TCR counts. Naive repertoires, especially CD8, held a few larger clonotypes, possibly memory cells re-expressing CD45RA.

The source is a human donor in good health. The sample consisted of naive CD8+ T cells from blood. The chain uses TRBV20-1 and TRBJ1-2; D gene ambiguous. The CDR3 region has the DNA TGCAGTGCTAGAGATGGGTTTAACTATGGCTACACCTTC. It translates to CSARDGFNYGYTF.